The 2 T cell receptor beta chains below come from one sample, sequenced in a study of CD8+CD57+ T cells in acquired aplastic anemia. For CDR3 and TCR beta VDJ profiling, genomic DNA was the template used. TCRdb re-called the reads with MiXCR, one entry per CDR3 protein. Among about 160,000 distinct CDR3 sequences, 71% were seen once, and the ten largest hold roughly half. Before being chosen for sequencing, patients had shown CD8+CD57+ cell expansion by flow cytometry. Specimen: sorted CD4+, CD8+, or CD8+CD57+ T cells (not recorded which) from PBMCs. The receptors originated from a human donor with aplastic anemia.

V and J are TRBV5-1 and TRBJ2-1; weak D call: TRBD2 (5 bases). The CDR3 runs 12 residues. CDR1 SGHRS and CDR2 YFSETQ come from the germline V gene. V was cut by 5 bases and J by 9 bases, with 12 bases left in between. In nucleotides, the CDR3 is TGCGCCAGCAGTGAGGAGGTGGGTGAGCAGTTCTTC. It yields the protein CASSEEVGEQFF. Filled out from reference TRBV5-1 and TRBJ2-1, the complete variable domain reads KAGVTQTPRYLIKTRGQQVTLSCSPISGHRSVSWYQQTPGQGLQFLFEYFSETQRNKGNFPGRFSGRQFSNSRSEMNVSTLELGDSALYLCASSEEVGEQFFGPGTRLTVL.

This clonotype was recorded once. V and J are TRBV7-3 and TRBJ2-3, with D possibly TRBD2 on 5 matching bases. The CDR3 is 16 amino acids. Germline lookup yields CDR1 SGHTA and CDR2 FQGTGA. V was clipped by 4 bases and J by 2 bases, with 16 bases between them. Written as DNA, the CDR3 is TGTGCCAGCAGCTCGGGTGACTACTCCCCCACAGATACGCAGTATTTT. Residues: CASSSGDYSPTDTQYF.